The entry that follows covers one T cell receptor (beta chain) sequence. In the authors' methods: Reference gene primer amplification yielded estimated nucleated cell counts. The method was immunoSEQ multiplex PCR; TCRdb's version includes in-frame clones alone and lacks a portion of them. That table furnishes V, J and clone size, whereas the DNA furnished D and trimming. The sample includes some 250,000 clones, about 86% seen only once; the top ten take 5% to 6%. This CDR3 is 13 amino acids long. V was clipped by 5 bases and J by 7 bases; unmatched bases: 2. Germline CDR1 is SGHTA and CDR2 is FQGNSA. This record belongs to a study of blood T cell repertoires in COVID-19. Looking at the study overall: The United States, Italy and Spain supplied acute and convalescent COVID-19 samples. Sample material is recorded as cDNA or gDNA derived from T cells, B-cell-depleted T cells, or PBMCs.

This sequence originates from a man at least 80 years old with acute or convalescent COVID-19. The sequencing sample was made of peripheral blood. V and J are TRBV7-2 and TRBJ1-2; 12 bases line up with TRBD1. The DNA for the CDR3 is TGTGCCAGCAGCGGGACAGGGGGCGGTGGCTACACCTTC. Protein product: CASSGTGGGGYTF.